This T cell receptor (beta chain) was identified during a study of shared T cell receptors in the human thymus. The J segment lost 8 bases and the V segment lost 5 bases, leaving 10 bases of the junction unmatched. This CDR3 has 14 amino acids. Germline lookup yields CDR1 SGHVS and CDR2 FQNEAQ. Using immunoSEQ multiplex PCR, the repertoire was profiled, and TCRdb retains in-frame clones only, with some absent. This table has hundreds of thousands of clones, 88% appearing once. These data also featured in a second study, about human thymus T cells.

The sequenced sample consisted of thymocytes. The receptor was isolated from a boy under three years old with a congenital heart defect. The chain links TRBV7-8 to TRBJ2-5, with 8 bases lining up with TRBD1. The chain's CDR3 is CASSPRTGLGTQYF. In DNA, the CDR3 is TGTGCCAGCAGCCCTAGGACAGGGTTGGGAACCCAGTACTTC.